This is a list of T cell receptor beta chains from one sample in a study of T cell changes during pregnancy in multiple sclerosis. Repertoires were generated with immunoSEQ multiplex PCR, while TCRdb's copy carries only in-frame clones and drops some. The sample carries 50,000 or so clones, 80% to 95% recorded once. Specimen: peripheral blood, collected in the third trimester of pregnancy. Receptor source: a female donor with multiple sclerosis, enrolled in a pregnancy study. Both conserved end residues are part of each CDR3.

TRBV5-6	TRBJ2-3	CASSLTAGGTDTQYF
TRBV29-1	TRBJ2-1	CSVETGGPGSYNEQFF
TRBV5-6	TRBJ1-2	CASSLGGEYYGYTF
TRBV4-3	TRBJ2-2	CASSHSRTGGYGTGELFF
TRBV19	TRBJ2-7	CASSMTSGSMYEQYF
TRBV27	TRBJ2-7	CASSLSSTENYEQYF
TRBV19	TRBJ2-1	CASSRGTSGSDEQFF
TRBV19	TRBJ1-2	CASRPRQGSYGYTF
TRBV9	TRBJ2-1	CASSARTSGWINNEQFF
TRBV5-5	TRBJ2-3	CASSSLAGLTDTQYF
TRBV7-2	TRBJ1-4	CASSPRHDRGNEKLFF
TRBV5-1	TRBJ2-5	CASSASGTYHQETQYF
TRBV27	TRBJ2-1	CASSRQPLAGIEQFF
TRBV11-2	TRBJ2-7	CASSLERTDRYEQYF
TRBV18	TRBJ2-3	CASSPELAGVDTDTQYF
TRBV19	TRBJ2-3	CASSMEKRLTDTQYF
TRBV27	TRBJ1-6	CASKTQGNSYNSPLHF
TRBV29-1	TRBJ1-3	CSVAGVGNTIYF
TRBV6-1	TRBJ2-3	CASSEVTGGFDTQYF
TRBV21-1	TRBJ1-5	CAGHRGLGNQPQHF